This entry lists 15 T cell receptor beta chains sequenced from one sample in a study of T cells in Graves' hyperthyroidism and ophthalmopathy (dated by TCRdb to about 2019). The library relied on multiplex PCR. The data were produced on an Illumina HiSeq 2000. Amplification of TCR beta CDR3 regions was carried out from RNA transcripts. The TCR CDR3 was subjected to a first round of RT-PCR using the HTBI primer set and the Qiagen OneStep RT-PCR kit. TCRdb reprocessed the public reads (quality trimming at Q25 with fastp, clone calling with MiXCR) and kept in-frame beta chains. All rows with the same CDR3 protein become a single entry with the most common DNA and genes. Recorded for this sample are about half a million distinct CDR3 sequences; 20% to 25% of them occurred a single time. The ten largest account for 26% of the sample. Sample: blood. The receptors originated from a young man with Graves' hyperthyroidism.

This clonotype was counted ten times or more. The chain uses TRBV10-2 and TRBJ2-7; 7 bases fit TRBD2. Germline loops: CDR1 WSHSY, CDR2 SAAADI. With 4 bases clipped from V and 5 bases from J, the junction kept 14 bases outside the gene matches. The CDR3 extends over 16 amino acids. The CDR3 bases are TGCGCCAGCAGTGTGATGTGGTTGCGGGAGCGGGACGAGCAGTACTTC. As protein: CASSVMWLRERDEQYF.

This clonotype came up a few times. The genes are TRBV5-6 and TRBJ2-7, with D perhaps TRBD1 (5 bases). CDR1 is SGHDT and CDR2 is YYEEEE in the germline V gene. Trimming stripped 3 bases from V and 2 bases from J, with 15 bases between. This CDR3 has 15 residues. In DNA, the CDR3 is TGTGCCAGCAGCTCTGGACAAGGTGGTGCCTACGAGCAGTACTTC. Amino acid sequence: CASSSGQGGAYEQYF.

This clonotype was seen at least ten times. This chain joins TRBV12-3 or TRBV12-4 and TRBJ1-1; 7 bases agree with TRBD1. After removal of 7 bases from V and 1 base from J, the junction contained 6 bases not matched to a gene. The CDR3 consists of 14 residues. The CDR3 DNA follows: TGTGCCAGCATCCCAGGGGGGGGGAACACTGAAGCTTTCTTT. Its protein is CASIPGGGNTEAFF.

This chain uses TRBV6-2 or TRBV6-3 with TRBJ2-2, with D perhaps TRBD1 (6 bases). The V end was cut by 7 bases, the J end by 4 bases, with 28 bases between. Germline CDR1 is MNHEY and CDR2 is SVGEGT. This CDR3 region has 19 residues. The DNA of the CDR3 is TGTGCCAGCACCTCGCACCATACAGGGCGCCAATCGGGCACCGGGGAGCTGTTTTTT. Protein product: CASTSHHTGRQSGTGELFF.

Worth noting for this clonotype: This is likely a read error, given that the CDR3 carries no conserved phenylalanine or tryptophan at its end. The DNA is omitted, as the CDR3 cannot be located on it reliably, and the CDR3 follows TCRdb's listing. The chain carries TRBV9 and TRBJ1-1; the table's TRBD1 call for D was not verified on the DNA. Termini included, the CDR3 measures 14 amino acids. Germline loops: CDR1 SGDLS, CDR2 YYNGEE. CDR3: CASSKTGLATEACL.

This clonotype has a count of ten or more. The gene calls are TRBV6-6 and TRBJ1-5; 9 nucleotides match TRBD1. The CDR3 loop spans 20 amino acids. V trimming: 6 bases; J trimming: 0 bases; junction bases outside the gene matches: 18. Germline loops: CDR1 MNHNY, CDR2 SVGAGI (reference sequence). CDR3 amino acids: CASRRGQGFSGGYSNQPQHF. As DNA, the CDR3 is TGTGCCAGCAGGAGGGGACAGGGATTCAGCGGTGGTTATAGCAATCAGCCCCAGCATTTT.

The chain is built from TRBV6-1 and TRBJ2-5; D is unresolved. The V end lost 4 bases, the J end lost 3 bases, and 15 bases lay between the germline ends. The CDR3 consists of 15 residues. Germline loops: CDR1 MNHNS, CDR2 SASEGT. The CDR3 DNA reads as TGTGCCAGCAGTGTTGAGATGGTGAGAAAAGAGACCCAGTACTTC. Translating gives CASSVEMVRKETQYF.

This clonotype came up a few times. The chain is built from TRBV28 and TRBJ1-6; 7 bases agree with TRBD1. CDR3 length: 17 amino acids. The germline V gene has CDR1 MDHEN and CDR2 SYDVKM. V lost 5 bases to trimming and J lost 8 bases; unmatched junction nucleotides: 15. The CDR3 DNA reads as TGTGCCAGCAGTCCCCCTAACCCGGGACAGAAAGATTCACCCCTCCACTTT. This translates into CASSPPNPGQKDSPLHF.

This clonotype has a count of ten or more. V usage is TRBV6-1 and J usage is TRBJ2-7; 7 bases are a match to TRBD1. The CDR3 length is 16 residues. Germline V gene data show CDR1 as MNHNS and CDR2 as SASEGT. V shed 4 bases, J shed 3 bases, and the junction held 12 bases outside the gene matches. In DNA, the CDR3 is TGTGCCAGCAGTGCGCAGCACCCTTGGACAGGCTACGAGCAGTACTTC. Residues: CASSAQHPWTGYEQYF.

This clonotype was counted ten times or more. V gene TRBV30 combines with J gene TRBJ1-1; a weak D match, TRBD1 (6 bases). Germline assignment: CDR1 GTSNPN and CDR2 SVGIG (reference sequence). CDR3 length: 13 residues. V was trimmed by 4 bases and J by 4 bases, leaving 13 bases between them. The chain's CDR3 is CAWNRGASTEAFF. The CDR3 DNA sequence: TGTGCCTGGAATCGGGGGGCCAGCACTGAAGCTTTCTTT.

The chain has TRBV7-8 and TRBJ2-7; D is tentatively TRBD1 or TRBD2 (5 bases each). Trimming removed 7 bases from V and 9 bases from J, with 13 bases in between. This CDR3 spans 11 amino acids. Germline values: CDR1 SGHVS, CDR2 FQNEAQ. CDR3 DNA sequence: TGTGCCAGCACCTCCCTTGGGGGGCAGTACTTC. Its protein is CASTSLGGQYF.

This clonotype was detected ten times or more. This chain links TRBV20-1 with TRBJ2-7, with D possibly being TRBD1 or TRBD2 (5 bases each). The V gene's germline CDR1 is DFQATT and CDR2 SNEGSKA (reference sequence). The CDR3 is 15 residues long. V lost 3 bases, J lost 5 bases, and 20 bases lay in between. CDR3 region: CSASFRDPEAHEQYF. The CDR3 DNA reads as TGCAGTGCTAGCTTCCGGGACCCCGAGGCCCACGAGCAGTACTTC.

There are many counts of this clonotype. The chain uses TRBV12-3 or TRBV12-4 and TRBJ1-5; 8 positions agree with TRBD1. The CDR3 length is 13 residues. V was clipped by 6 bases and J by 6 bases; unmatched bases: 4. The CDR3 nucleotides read TGTGCCAGCAGCCGACAGGGGACTCAGCCCCAGCATTTT. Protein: CASSRQGTQPQHF.

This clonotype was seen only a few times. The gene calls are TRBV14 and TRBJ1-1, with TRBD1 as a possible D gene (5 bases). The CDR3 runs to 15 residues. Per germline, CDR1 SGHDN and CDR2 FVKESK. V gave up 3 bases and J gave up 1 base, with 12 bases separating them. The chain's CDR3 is CASSQWKGRNTEAFF. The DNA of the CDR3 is TGTGCCAGCAGCCAGTGGAAGGGGAGGAACACTGAAGCTTTCTTT.

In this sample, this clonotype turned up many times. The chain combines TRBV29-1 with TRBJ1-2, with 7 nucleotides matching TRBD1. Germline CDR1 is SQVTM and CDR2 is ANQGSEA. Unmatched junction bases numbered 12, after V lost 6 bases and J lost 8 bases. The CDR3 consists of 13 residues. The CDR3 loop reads CSVPDRSIDGYTF. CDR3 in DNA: TGCAGCGTGCCGGACAGGTCAATCGACGGCTACACCTTC.